This T cell receptor (beta chain) was identified in a study of T cell responses to AZD1222 COVID-19 vaccine. Points from the study as a whole: In the spike-specific TCR repertoire, nearly half reportedly target unmutated variant regions. In a largely white British group with more females than males, clonal diversity was possibly underestimated.

This CDR3 has 16 amino acids. Germline V gene sequence: CDR1 SGHRS, CDR2 YFSETQ. V lost 1 base and J lost 8; bases outside the gene matches: 14. Remarks on this clone: Its antigen is unknown.

Repertoires were generated with immunoSEQ multiplex PCR, while TCRdb's copy carries only in-frame clones and drops some. The table records about 150,000 clones, approximately 90% of them present only once. The chain combines TRBV5-1 with TRBJ1-2, with 7 bases identical to TRBD1. Sample: peripheral blood, taken on day 0 of AZD1222 vaccination. This TCR came from an adult in good health. The CDR3 region has the DNA TGCGCCAGCAGCTTGTTCATCGGACGGGAAGGGGGCGGCTACACCTTC. Protein sequence: CASSLFIGREGGGYTF.